The source of this T cell receptor beta chain is a study of blood T cell repertoires in COVID-19 (dated by TCRdb to about 2020). Context from the whole study: Samples from collaborators originated in the United States, Italy and Spain and spanned both the acute and convalescent phases of COVID-19. The prospective study material was composed of cDNA or gDNA derived from T cells, B-cell-depleted T cells, or PBMCs. Subjects who had been exposed to COVID-19, were actively infected with it, or had recovered from it provided the deeply sampled blood TCRbeta repertoires that made up the dataset. The repertoires were released in a freely available public database meant as a resource for research on the immune response to SARS-CoV-2. Samples came from the ongoing ImmuneRACE study (first 160 participants) plus 1,254 subjects from 6 global collaborators. The sample metadata nearly always contained a de-identified subject ID, COVID-19 status, age in years and sex. HLA class I and class II types, where available, came from metadata supplied by the sample provider rather than from assay-based typing. The paper as a whole reports these results and caveats: How much clinical and demographic metadata was included differed by source and by participant, and the metadata was provided uncurated.

Participants in the prospective study were aged roughly 18 to 100 years, lived in 24 United States geographic areas, and enrolled through a virtual design. In the prospective study, cohorts were assigned on the basis of participant-reported clinical history obtained from a screening survey and a study questionnaire. Exposed participants had been in contact with someone with a PCR-confirmed or clinician-diagnosed COVID-19 case within 2 weeks of study entry. In the prospective study, mobile phlebotomists collected whole blood, serum and a nasopharyngeal or oropharyngeal swab from each participant. Prospective study participants could optionally give additional blood draws and questionnaires over an approximately two-month period. Before DNA extraction, prospective study blood samples were shipped either frozen or at room temperature. The CDR3 numbers 14 residues from cysteine through phenylalanine. The kept DNA is CDR3 alone, 42 bases in frame from the first base. According to the germline V gene (reference sequence), CDR1 reads GTSNPN and CDR2 reads SVGIG. Deletion took 5 bases off V and 5 bases off J, with a span of 18 bases between the germline ends.

This clone has just a few counts. No antigen is known for it. No qualities accompany the bases; no much larger clone lies one base away. TCRbeta CDR3 regions were amplified from genomic DNA by means of the immunoSEQ Assay, a bias-controlled multiplex PCR. On the study's bioinformatics: Nucleated cell counts per sample were estimated from amplification of reference gene primers within the assay. To quantify the absolute abundance of each unique TCRbeta CDR3 rearrangement, sequence reads were collapsed and filtered. Productive Simpson clonality was computed per sample as the square root of Simpson's diversity index over productive rearrangements. Here the immuneACCESS table is served through TCRdb, limited to in-frame sequences with V and J called. Missing clones are a known gap in these copies; in checked studies unresolved V genes cover under half, and the rest lacks a known reason. The V and J calls and clone size are taken from that table; D and trimming were inferred from the DNA. In all, the sample holds 60,000 or so clones, and 72% of those were seen once. 51% of the sample lies in the top ten.

The rearrangement joined TRBV30 to TRBJ2-5; confidence is insufficient to name the D gene. Sample: PBMCs or T cells enriched from blood (not recorded which). This TCR derives from a woman between 55 and 75 years old who had been exposed to COVID-19. The sequenced DNA: TGTGCCTGGGGGGTCGGGTCGCCCTGGGAGACCCAGTACTTC. Its protein product is CAWGVGSPWETQYF. Joined to the reference TRBV30 and TRBJ2-5 proteins, this CDR3 gives the full variable domain: SQTIHQWPATLVQPVGSPLSLECTVEGTSNPNLYWYRQAAGRGLQLLFYSVGIGQISSEVPQNLSASRPQDRQFILSSKKLLLSDSGFYLCAWGVGSPWETQYFGPGTRLLVL.